The entry below gives a single T cell receptor beta chain sequence along with its context. The CDR3 is 15 amino acids. The junction had 4 bases not matched to a gene; V was cut back by 3 bases and J by 4 bases. Germline V lookup: CDR1 SGDLS, CDR2 YYNGEE. Here immunoSEQ multiplex PCR was the method, and the copy in TCRdb shows in-frame clones only, minus some. The data show more than 150,000 clones, about 86% seen once. The data are from a study of blood T cell repertoires in COVID-19. The sequenced material came from peripheral blood. This receptor was obtained from a man aged 60-69 years with acute or convalescent COVID-19. This chain uses TRBV9 with TRBJ2-1; TRBD2 agrees at 10 bases. The CDR3 nucleotides read TGTGCCAGCAGCGCATCTAGCGGGGGATACAATGAGCAGTTCTTC. Its translation is CASSASSGGYNEQFF.